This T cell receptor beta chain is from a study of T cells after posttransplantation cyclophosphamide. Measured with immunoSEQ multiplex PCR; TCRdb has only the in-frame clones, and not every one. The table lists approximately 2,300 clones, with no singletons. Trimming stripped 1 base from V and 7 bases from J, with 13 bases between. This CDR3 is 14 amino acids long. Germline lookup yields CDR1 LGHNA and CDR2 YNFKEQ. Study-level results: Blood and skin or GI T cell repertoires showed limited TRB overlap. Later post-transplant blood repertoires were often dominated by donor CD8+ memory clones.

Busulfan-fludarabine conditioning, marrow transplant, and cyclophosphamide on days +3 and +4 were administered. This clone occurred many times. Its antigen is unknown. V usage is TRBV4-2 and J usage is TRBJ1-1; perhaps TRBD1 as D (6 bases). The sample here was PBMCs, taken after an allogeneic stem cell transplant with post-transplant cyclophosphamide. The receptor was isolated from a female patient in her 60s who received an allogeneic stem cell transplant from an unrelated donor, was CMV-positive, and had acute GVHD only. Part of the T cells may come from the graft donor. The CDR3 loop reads CASSQAGGRDEAFF. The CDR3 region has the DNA TGTGCCAGCAGCCAAGCGGGGGGGCGGGATGAAGCTTTCTTT.